This TCR beta chain was retrieved from a study of identical twins. Only a few counts were recorded for this clonotype. Germline V gives CDR1 SGHKS, CDR2 YYEKEE (reference sequence). J lost 8 bases, V lost 3 bases, and 10 bases had no gene match. The CDR3 is made up of 15 amino acids. Using its own MiXCR run on the 5' RACE reads, TCRdb lists one record per CDR3 protein. The table lists about 810,000 distinct CDR3 sequences, about 12% of them singletons, with about 1.5% in the top ten. The sample was also linked to a second study, of yellow fever vaccine responses in identical twins.

The chain employs TRBV5-5 and TRBJ1-4; 7 nucleotides align to TRBD1. The sequence was collected from a woman aged 18 to 35 in good health. Sequenced sample: PBMCs. The CDR3 reads CASSYTGTAGEKLFF. The CDR3, as DNA: TGTGCCAGCAGCTATACCGGGACAGCGGGAGAAAAACTGTTTTTT.